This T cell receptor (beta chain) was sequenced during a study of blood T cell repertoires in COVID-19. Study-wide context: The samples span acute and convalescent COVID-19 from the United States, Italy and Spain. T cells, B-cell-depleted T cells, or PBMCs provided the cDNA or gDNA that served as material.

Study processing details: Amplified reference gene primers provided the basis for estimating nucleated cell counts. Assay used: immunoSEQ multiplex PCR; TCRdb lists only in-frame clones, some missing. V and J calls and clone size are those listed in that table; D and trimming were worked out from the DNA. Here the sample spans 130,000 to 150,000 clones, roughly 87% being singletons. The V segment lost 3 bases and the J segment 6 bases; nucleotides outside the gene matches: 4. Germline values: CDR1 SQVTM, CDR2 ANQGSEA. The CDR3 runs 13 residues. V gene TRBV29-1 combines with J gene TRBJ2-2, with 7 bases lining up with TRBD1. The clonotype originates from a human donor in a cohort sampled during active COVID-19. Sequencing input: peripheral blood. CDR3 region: CSVDRQGAGELFF. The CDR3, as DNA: TGCAGCGTTGATCGGCAGGGGGCCGGGGAGCTGTTTTTT.